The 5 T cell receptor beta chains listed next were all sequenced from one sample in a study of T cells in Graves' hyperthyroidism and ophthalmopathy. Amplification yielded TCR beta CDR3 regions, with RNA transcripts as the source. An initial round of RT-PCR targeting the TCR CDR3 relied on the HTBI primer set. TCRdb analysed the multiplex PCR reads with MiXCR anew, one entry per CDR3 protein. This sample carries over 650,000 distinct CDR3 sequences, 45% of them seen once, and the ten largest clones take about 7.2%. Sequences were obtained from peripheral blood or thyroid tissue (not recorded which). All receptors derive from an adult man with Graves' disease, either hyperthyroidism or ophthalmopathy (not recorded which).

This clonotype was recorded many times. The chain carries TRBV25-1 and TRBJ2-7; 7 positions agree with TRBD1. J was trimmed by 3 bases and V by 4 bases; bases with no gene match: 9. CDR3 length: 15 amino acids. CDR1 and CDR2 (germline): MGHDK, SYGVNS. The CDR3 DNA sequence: TGTGCCAGCAGTGGCCCACGGACAGGACACTACGAGCAGTACTTC. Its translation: CASSGPRTGHYEQYF.

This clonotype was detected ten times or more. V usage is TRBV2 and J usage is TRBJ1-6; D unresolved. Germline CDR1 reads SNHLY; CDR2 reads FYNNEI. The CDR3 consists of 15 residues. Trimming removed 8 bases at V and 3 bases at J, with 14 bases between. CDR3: CASAGRQLYNSPLHF. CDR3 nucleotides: TGTGCCAGCGCAGGCCGTCAGCTCTATAATTCACCCCTCCACTTT. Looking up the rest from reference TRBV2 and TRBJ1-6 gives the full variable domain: EPEVTQTPSHQVTQMGQEVILRCVPISNHLYFYWYRQILGQKVEFLVSFYNNEISEKSEIFDDQFSVERPDGSNFTLKIRSTKLEDSAMYFCASAGRQLYNSPLHFGNGTRLTVT.

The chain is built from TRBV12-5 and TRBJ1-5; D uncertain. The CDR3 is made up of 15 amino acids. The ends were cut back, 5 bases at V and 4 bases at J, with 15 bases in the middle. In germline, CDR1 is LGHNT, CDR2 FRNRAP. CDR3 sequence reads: CASGPGRGGNQPQHF. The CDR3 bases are TGTGCTAGTGGTCCCGGGAGAGGAGGGAATCAGCCCCAGCATTTT. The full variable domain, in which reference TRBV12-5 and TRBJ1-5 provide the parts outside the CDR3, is DARVTQTPRHKVTEMGQEVTMRCQPILGHNTVFWYRQTMMQGLELLAYFRNRAPLDDSGMPKDRFSAEMPDATLATLKIQPSEPRDSAVYFCASGPGRGGNQPQHFGDGTRLSIL.

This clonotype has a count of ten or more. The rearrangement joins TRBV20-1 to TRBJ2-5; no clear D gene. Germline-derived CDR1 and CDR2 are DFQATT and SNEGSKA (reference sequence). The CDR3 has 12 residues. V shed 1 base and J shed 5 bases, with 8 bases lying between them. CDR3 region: CSARGVGETQYF. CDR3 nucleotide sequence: TGCAGTGCTAGAGGCGTGGGGGAGACCCAGTACTTC.

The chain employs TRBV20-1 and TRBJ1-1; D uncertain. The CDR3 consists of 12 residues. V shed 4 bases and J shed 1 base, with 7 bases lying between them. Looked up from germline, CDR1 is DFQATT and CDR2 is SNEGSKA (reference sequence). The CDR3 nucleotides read TGCAGTGCTATCCAGAGGAACACTGAAGCTTTCTTT. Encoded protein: CSAIQRNTEAFF.